This TCR beta chain was captured in a study of CD8 T cells in Susac syndrome. The length of the CDR3 is 14 residues. Random hexamers were used to reverse transcribe about 0.5 to 1 ug of RNA. TCRdb reanalysed the immunoSEQ multiplex PCR reads using MiXCR and keeps one entry per CDR3 protein. Seen here are under 200,000 distinct CDR3 sequences, 91% observed once, and the top ten hold 0.087%. This clonotype has a single count. The rearrangement joins TRBV21-1 to TRBJ2-1; the table calls TRBD1, which could not be checked here. TRBV21-1 is termed a pseudogene. This clonotype was obtained from a human donor with Susac syndrome. The material sequenced was CD4+ T cells from PBMCs. The DNA for the CDR3 is TGTGCCAGCAGCAAGGGACAGGGGGAACCTGAGCAGTTCTTC. Its protein product is CASSKGQGEPEQFF.